This note documents a single TCR beta chain sequence. The CDR3 has 16 amino acids. Germline trimming cut 0 bases from V and 6 bases from J; bases unmatched to any gene: 10. Germline V CDR1 and CDR2: MNHEY, SMNVEV (reference sequence). These data are taken from a study of blood T cell repertoires in COVID-19. The wider study: The cDNA or gDNA used as material had been derived from T cells, B-cell-depleted T cells, or PBMCs.

Original handling: Amplification from reference gene primers served as the basis for estimated nucleated cell counts. TCRdb's copy holds only in-frame clones and misses some; the assay was immunoSEQ multiplex PCR. Clone size and the V and J calls come from that table; the DNA yielded D and trimming. The data show about 250,000 clones, with 80% to 85% seen just once and about 15% held by the top ten. The chain employs TRBV27 and TRBJ1-1, with 7 bases that match TRBD1. The TCR sequence derives from an older person with COVID-19, enrolled during active disease. Source material: peripheral blood. CDR3 sequence reads: CASSLSSKGAGSEAFF. CDR3 DNA sequence: TGTGCCAGCAGTTTATCGAGTAAGGGGGCGGGCTCTGAAGCTTTCTTT.